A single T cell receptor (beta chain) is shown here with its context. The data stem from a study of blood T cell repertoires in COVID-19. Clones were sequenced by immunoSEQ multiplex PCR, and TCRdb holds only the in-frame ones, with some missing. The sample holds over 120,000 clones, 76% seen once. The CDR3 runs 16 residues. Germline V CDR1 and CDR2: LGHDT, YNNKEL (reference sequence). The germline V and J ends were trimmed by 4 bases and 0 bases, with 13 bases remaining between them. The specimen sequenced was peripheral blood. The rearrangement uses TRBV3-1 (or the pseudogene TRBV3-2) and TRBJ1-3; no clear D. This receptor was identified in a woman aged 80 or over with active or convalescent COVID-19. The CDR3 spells CASSPINSNSGNTIYF. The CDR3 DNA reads TGTGCCAGCAGCCCCATAAACAGTAACTCTGGAAACACCATATATTTT.